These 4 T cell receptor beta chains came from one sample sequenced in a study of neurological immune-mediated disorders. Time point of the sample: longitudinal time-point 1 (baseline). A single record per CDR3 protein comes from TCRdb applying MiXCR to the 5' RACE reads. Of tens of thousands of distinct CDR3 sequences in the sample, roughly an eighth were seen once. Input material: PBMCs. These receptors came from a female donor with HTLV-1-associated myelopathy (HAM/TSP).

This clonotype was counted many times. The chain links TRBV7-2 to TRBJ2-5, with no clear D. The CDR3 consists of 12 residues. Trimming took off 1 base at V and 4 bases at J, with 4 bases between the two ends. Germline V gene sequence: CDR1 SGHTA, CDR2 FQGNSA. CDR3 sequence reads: CASSLGLETQYF. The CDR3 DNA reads TGTGCCAGCAGCTTAGGACTAGAGACCCAGTACTTC.

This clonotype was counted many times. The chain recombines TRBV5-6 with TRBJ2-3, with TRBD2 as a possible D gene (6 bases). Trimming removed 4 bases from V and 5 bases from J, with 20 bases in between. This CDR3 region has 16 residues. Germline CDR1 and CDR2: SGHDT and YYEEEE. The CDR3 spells CASSPRAGTLLDTQYF. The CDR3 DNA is TGTGCCAGCAGCCCGCGCGCCGGGACTTTGCTAGATACGCAGTATTTT.

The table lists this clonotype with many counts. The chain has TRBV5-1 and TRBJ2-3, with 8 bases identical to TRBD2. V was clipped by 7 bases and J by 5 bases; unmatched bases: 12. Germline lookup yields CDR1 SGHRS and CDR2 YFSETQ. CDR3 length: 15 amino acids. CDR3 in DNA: TGCGCCAGCGCAGCGGGGGATCTCTGGAGAGATACGCAGTATTTT. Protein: CASAAGDLWRDTQYF.

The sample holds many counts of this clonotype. The CDR3 region has the DNA TGCAGTGCTAGAGGGGGCATTAAGGGCGAGCAGTACTTC. The encoded protein is CSARGGIKGEQYF. The chain employs TRBV20-1 and TRBJ2-7; tentative D call: TRBD1 (5 bases). This CDR3 comprises 13 residues. V shed 1 base and J shed 6 bases, with 13 bases lying between them. Germline V lookup: CDR1 DFQATT, CDR2 SNEGSKA (reference sequence).